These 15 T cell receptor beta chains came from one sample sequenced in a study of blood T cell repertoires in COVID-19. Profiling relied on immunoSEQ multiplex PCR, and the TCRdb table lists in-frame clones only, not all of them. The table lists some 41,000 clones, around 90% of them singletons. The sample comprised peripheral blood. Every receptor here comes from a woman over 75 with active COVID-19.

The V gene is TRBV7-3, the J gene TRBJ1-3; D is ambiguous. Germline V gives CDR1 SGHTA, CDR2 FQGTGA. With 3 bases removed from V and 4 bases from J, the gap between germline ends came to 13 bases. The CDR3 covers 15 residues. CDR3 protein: CASSLDPGRGNTIYF. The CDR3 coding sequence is TGTGCCAGCAGCTTGGACCCGGGGAGAGGAAACACCATATATTTT.

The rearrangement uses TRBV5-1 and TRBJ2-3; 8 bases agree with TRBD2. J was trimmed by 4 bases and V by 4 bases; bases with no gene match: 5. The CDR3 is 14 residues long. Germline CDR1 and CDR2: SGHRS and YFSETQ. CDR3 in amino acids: CASSLPGGADTQYF. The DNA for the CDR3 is TGCGCCAGCAGCCTCCCCGGGGGGGCAGATACGCAGTATTTT.

For the CDR3, the DNA is TGTGCCAGTAATACAGGGGGCTGGCAAGAGACCCAGTACTTC. This sequence encodes CASNTGGWQETQYF. The chain has TRBV19 and TRBJ2-5; 9 nucleotides agree with TRBD1. Germline CDR1 reads LNHDA; CDR2 reads SQIVND (reference sequence). This CDR3 contains 14 residues. The J segment lost 2 bases and the V segment lost 7 bases, leaving 5 bases of the junction unmatched.

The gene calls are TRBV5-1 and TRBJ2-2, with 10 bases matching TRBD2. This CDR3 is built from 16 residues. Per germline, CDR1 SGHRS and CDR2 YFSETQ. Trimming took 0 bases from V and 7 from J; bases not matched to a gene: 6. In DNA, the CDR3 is TGCGCCAGCAGCTTGGATAGCGGGGGGTTCGACGGGGAGCTGTTTTTT. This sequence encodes CASSLDSGGFDGELFF. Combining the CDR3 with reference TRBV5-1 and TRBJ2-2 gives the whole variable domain KAGVTQTPRYLIKTRGQQVTLSCSPISGHRSVSWYQQTPGQGLQFLFEYFSETQRNKGNFPGRFSGRQFSNSRSEMNVSTLELGDSALYLCASSLDSGGFDGELFFGEGSRLTVL.

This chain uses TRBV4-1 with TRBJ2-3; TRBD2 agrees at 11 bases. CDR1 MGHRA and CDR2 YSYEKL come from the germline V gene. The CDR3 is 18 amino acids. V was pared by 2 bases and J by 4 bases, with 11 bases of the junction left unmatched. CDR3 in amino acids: CASSQQAPLAGVADTQYF. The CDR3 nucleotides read TGCGCCAGCAGCCAACAAGCCCCACTAGCGGGGGTCGCAGATACGCAGTATTTT.

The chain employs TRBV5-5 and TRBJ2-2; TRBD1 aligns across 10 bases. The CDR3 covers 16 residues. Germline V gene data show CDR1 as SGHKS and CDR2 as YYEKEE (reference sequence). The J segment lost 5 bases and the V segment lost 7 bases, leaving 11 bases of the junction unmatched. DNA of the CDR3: TGTGCCAGCCTTTCCCCGGGACAGGGGAGAACCGGGGAGCTGTTTTTT. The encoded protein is CASLSPGQGRTGELFF.

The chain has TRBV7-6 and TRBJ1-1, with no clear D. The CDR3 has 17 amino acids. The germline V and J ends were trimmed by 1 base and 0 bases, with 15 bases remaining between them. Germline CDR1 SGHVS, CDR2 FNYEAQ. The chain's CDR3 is CASSLDGGTMMNTEAFF. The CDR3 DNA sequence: TGTGCCAGCAGCTTAGATGGAGGCACCATGATGAACACTGAAGCTTTCTTT.

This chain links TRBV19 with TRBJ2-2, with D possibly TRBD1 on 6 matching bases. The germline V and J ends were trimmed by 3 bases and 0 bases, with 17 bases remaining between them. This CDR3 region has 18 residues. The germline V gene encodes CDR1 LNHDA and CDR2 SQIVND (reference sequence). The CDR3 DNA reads TGTGCCAGTAGTATCCCTTTCTTAGGGGGAGCGAACACCGGGGAGCTGTTTTTT. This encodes CASSIPFLGGANTGELFF.

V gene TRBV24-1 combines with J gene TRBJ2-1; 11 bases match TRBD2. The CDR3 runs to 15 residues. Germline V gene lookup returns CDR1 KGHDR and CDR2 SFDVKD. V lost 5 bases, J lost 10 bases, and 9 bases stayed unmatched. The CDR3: CATSVSIAGGREQFF. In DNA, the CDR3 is TGTGCCACCAGTGTCTCTATAGCGGGGGGGCGGGAGCAGTTCTTC.

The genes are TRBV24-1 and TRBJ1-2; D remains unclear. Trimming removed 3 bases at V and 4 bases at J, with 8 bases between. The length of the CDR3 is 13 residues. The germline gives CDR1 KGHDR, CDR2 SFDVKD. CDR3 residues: CATSDTRVYGYTF. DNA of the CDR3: TGTGCCACCAGTGATACTAGGGTCTATGGCTACACCTTC.

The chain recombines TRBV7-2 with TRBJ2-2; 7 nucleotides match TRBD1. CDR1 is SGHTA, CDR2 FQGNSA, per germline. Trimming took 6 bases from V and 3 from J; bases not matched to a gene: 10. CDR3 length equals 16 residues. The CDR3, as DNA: TGTGCCAGCAGATTTAGAGCGCAGGGGGACACCGGGGAGCTGTTTTTT. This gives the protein CASRFRAQGDTGELFF.

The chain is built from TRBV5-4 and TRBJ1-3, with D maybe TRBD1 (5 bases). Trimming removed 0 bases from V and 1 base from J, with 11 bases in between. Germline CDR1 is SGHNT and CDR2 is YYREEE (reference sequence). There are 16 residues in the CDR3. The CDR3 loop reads CASSLGGRSSGNTIYF. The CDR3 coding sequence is TGTGCCAGCAGCTTGGGGGGGAGGTCATCTGGAAACACCATATATTTT.

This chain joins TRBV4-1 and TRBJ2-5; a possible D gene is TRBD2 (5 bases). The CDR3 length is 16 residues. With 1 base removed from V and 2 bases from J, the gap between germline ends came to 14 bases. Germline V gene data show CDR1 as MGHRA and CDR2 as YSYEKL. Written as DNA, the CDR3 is TGCGCCAGCAGCCAAGTACCAGCGGAGAAACAAGAGACCCAGTACTTC. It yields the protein CASSQVPAEKQETQYF.

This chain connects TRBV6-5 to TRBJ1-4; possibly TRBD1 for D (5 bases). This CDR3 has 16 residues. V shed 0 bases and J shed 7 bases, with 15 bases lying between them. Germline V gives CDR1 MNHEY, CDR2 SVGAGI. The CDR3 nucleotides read TGTGCCAGCAGTTACTCGTCGGCAGGGATGCCTGAAAAACTGTTTTTT. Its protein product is CASSYSSAGMPEKLFF.

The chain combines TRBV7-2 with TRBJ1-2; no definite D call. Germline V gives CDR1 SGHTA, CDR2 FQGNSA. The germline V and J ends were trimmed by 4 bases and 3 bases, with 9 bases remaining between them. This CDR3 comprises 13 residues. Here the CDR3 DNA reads TGTGCCAGCAGCTACTACGGGGACTATGGCTACACCTTC. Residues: CASSYYGDYGYTF.